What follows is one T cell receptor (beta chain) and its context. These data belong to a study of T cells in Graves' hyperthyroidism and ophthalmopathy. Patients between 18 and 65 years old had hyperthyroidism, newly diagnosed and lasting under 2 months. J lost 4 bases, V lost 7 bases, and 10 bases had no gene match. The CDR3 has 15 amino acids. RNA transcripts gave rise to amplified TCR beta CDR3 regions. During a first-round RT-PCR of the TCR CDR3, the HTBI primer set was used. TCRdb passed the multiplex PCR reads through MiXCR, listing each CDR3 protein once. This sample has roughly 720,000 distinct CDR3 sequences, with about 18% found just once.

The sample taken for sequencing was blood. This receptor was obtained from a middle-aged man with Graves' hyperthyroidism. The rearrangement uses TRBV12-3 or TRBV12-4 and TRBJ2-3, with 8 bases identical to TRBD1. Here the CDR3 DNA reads TGTGCCAGCACCCAAATGTCAGGGGGCGCAGATACGCAGTATTTT. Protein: CASTQMSGGADTQYF.